The entry below gives a single T cell receptor (beta chain) sequence along with its context. Its target antigen remains unknown. No quality values exist for individual bases; no much larger clone is one base distant. The sample comes from a study of human thymus T cells (dated by TCRdb to 2020 to 2022). For the wider study: The study characterized TCR alpha and beta repertoires from fewer than 10 infant thymus samples and four related peripheral blood samples. The cohort included several male and a couple of female infants, with donor ages spanning 7 to 244 days.

Thymus tissue was collected as surgical resects that were removed during corrective cardiac surgery. In Finland, the donors were immunologically healthy infants who were having open corrective cardiac surgery for congenital heart defects. Thymocytes were released mechanically from tissue and stored at -70 °C as pellets of about 9-32 million cells. A QIAsymphony instrument was used to extract genomic DNA from frozen cell pellets. The germline V gene sets CDR1 to SGDLS and CDR2 to YYNGEE. Including the terminal cysteine and phenylalanine, the CDR3 comprises 14 residues. Of all the DNA, just the CDR3 is kept, 42 bases in frame from base 1. From V the trimming removes 0 bases and from J it removes 4 bases, while the gene matches leave 3 bases of the junction unaccounted for. Broad study findings and their caveats: Both the thymic and the peripheral blood repertoires appeared to show biased V and J gene segment usage. The related research found that thymic TCR repertoires overlapped highly between unrelated individuals. On average, thymus samples gave 650,000 to 1,000,000 unique TCRB clonotypes, whereas blood samples gave 75,000 to 95,000.

Using the immunoSEQ multiplex PCR assay, the TCRB and TCRAD loci were amplified from a standardized quantity of quality-controlled genomic DNA. The amplicons covered the V(D)J region and were long enough to include the CDR3 and to identify the V and J genes. Amplicon sequencing was performed on an Illumina platform through the commercial immunoSEQ service. The published analysis was carried out like this. Corrections for primer bias and sequencing errors followed previously described methods, while TCRAD and TCRB definitions were based on the IMGT database. immunoSEQ Analyzer 3.0 and VDJTools were used for repertoire analysis, which covered basic statistics, V/J segment usage, diversity estimates, rarefaction and pairwise overlap. Diversity was estimated using the Chao1, ChaoE, Efron-Thisted, Shannon and inverse Simpson indices, and was also estimated on datasets down-sampled to the size of the smallest sample. For repertoire overlap, CDR3 nucleotide sequence, V gene and J gene had to match strictly, and clustering was done by Jaccard-based multidimensional scaling. The immuneACCESS repertoire file appears here via TCRdb, limited to in-frame rearrangements. These files lack a portion of the clones; in checked studies, under half of the deficit traces to unresolved V genes, and the cause of the others is not known. The V and J calls and clone size are taken from that table; D and trimming were inferred from the DNA. The sample table contains under 150,000 clones; only one count was recorded for around 96% of them. Jointly, the top ten make up around 0.022% of the sample.

The source material was thymus tissue. This receptor was obtained from a boy under two years old with a congenital heart defect but otherwise immunologically healthy. The V and J genes are TRBV9 and TRBJ1-2, and 7 bases in between align with TRBD1. The CDR3 here reads CASSVAGQVYGYTF. The bases are TGTGCCAGCAGCGTAGCAGGACAGGTCTATGGCTACACCTTC.